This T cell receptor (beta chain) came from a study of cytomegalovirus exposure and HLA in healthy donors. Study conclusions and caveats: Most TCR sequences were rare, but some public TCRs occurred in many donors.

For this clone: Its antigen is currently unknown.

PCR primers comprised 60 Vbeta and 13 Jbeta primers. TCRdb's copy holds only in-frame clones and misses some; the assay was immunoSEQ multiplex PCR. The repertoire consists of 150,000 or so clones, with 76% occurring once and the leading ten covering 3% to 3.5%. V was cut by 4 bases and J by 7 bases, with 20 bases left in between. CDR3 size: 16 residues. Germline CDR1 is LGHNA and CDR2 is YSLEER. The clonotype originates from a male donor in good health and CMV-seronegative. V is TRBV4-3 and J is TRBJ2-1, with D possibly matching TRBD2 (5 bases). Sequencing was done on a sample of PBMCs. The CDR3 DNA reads TGCGCCAGCAGCCCGGAGGCAGATTCTATCGGGAATGAGCAGTTCTTC. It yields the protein CASSPEADSIGNEQFF.